This T cell receptor beta chain was sequenced during a study of vaccination effects on CD4 cells after COVID-19. General study points: From healthy vaccinees, only 1 of 255 vaccine-induced clones also reacted to common cold coronaviruses.

As for this clone: Its antigen is not known.

Germline CDR1 is SNHLY and CDR2 is FYNNEI. The junction had 5 bases not matched to a gene; V was cut back by 6 bases and J by 5 bases. The CDR3 totals 13 residues. The data were produced by immunoSEQ multiplex PCR, yet TCRdb's version contains in-frame clones alone and is incomplete. Here the sample spans 25,000 or so clones, approximately 71% being singletons. Before any sequencing was done, the ViraFEST assay used viral peptide pools to expand antigen-specific CD4+ T cells. It was after around eleven days of culture that CD4+ T cells were isolated. None of the vaccinated had previously contracted SARS-CoV-2, and their nucleocapsid antibodies tested negative.

The chain recombines TRBV2 with TRBJ2-5; 8 bases align to TRBD1. The receptor was isolated from a human donor who received a COVID-19 vaccine. The sequencing used CD4+ T cells from PBMCs cultured with HCoV-OC43 spike peptides, collected before COVID-19 vaccination. Subset in this sample: HCoV-OC43 spike overlapping peptide pool stimulation. The CDR3 region has the DNA TGTGCCAGCAGCGTGGACAGGGTGGAGACCCAGTACTTC. The encoded protein is CASSVDRVETQYF. Full variable domain (outside the CDR3, taken from reference TRBV2 and TRBJ2-5): EPEVTQTPSHQVTQMGQEVILRCVPISNHLYFYWYRQILGQKVEFLVSFYNNEISEKSEIFDDQFSVERPDGSNFTLKIRSTKLEDSAMYFCASSVDRVETQYFGPGTRLLVL.